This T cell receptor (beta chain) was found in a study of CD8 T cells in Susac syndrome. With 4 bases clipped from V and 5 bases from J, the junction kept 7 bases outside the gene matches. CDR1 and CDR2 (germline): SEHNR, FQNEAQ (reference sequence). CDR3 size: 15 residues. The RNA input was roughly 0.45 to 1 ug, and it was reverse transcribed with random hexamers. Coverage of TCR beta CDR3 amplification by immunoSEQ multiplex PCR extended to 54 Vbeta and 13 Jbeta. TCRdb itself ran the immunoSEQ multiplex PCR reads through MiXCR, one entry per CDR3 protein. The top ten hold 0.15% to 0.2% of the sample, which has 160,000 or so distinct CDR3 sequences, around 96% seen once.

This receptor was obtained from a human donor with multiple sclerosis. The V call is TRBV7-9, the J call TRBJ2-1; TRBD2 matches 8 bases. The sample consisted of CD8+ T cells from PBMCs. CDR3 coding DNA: TGTGCCAGCAGCTCCAAGCGGGAGTTTGACAATGAGCAGTTCTTC. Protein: CASSSKREFDNEQFF. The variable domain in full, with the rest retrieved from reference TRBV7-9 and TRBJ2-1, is DTGVSQNPRHKITKRGQNVTFRCDPISEHNRLYWYRQTLGQGPEFLTYFQNEAQLEKSRLLSDRFSAERPKGSFSTLEIQRTEQGDSAMYLCASSSKREFDNEQFFGPGTRLTVL.